This T cell receptor beta chain stems from a study of regulatory T cells in long-lasting Graves disease. Both iRepertoire HTBI primers and Arm-PCR of CDR3 regions were used to build the TCR beta libraries. TCRdb reprocessed the multiplex PCR reads via MiXCR and lists one record per CDR3 protein. The repertoire consists of around 460,000 distinct CDR3 sequences, with roughly 15% occurring once and the leading ten covering over 15%. The time point: newly diagnosed GD, antithyroid drugs for less than 3 months. Preparation of the TCR library used RNA extracted from PBMCs. This clonotype was observed a few times. This CDR3 is built from 15 residues. Germline CDR1 ENHRY, CDR2 SYGVKD. V lost 3 bases and J lost 5; bases outside the gene matches: 6. These same records also appear under a second study, on T cells in Graves' hyperthyroidism and ophthalmopathy. This second study notes: Disease duration under 2 months; hyperthyroidism patients were aged 18 to 65. Clonotypes that were expanded in thyroid above 0.001 mostly appeared in blood too.

The sequencing here drew on peripheral blood mononuclear cells (PBMCs), taken at new diagnosis, from a patient treated with antithyroid drugs. V gene TRBV10-3 combines with J gene TRBJ1-5, with 8 bases aligning to TRBD1. This sequence originates from a woman in her fifties or sixties with Graves disease. As DNA, the CDR3 is TGTGCCATCAGTGACGGACAGGGTGCCCATCAGCCCCAGCATTTT. Its protein product is CAISDGQGAHQPQHF.